This T cell receptor beta chain was captured by sequencing in a study of vaccination effects on CD4 cells after COVID-19. V was cut by 0 bases and J by 0 bases, with 7 bases left in between. The CDR3 is 15 residues long. The germline V gene encodes CDR1 SGDLS and CDR2 YYNGEE. This table comes from immunoSEQ multiplex PCR, and its TCRdb copy is limited to in-frame clones, with some not included. The sample holds 55,000 to 70,000 clones, 76% seen once. Under the ViraFEST assay, PBMC were stimulated with viral peptide pools so that antigen-specific CD4+ T cells expanded. Sequencing was performed afterwards. Subsequent to a culture period of under twelve days, CD4+ T cells were isolated. Each participant was given two doses of one vaccine (BNT162b2 or mRNA-1273). No vaccinee had earlier SARS-CoV-2 infection, and nucleocapsid antibodies were negative. Two million PBMC per well received approximately 10 IU/ml IL-2 and approximately 10 ug/ml peptides in culture.

With regard to this clone: Its matching antigen is unknown.

The V gene is TRBV9, the J gene TRBJ1-3; D is perhaps TRBD1 (5 bases). The receptor was isolated from a human donor who received a COVID-19 vaccine. Sample: CD4+ T cells from PBMCs cultured with HCoV-OC43 spike peptides, taken after COVID-19 vaccination. The subset denotes: HCoV-OC43 spike overlapping peptide pool stimulation. The CDR3 DNA follows: TGTGCCAGCAGCGTAGGAGGGGACTCTGGAAACACCATATATTTT. Translating it yields CASSVGGDSGNTIYF.